Detailed here is one TCR beta chain. Its antigen remains unidentified. This record comes from a study of monozygotic twins with inflammatory bowel disease. Whole-study results and caveats: Patient-to-patient differences in immunosuppressive treatment may have added variability to the repertoires.

Germline CDR1 is ENHRY and CDR2 is SYGVKD. The CDR3 runs to 14 residues. Without any T cell sorting, total RNA was isolated from whole blood. For every sample, eight separate reactions were used to make cDNA. With around 15 and 9 cycles respectively, two nested PCRs were carried out on TCRalpha and TCRbeta cDNA. TCRdb reworked the 5' RACE reads into one entry per CDR3 protein, no DNA. Here the sample table reports approximately 400,000 distinct CDR3 sequences. Sequencing used blood. The chain has TRBV10-3 and TRBJ1-2; TCRdb indicates TRBD1, and absent DNA this call remains unverified. This TCR came from a human donor with ulcerative colitis or Crohn's disease, or a healthy co-twin of an affected twin (not recorded which). This CDR3 is CAISDHSRDYGYTF.